This T cell receptor (beta chain) was captured in a study of CD4+ T cells in melanoma. Clones were sequenced by immunoSEQ multiplex PCR, and TCRdb holds only the in-frame ones, with some missing. The sample has roughly 50,000 clones, 75% to 90% seen once. The CDR3 loop spans 16 amino acids. V shed 4 bases and J 2 bases; nucleotides not matched to a gene: 7. Looked up from germline, CDR1 is SGHKS and CDR2 is YYEKEE (reference sequence). Material for sequencing was peripheral blood. This receptor was taken from a human donor with melanoma. The rearrangement links TRBV5-5 to TRBJ2-3, with 10 positions matching TRBD2. The CDR3 here is CASSKRTSGPTDTQYF. The CDR3 DNA reads TGTGCCAGCAGCAAGCGGACTAGCGGACCCACAGATACGCAGTATTTT.